Described below is a single T cell receptor beta chain sequence and its context. The assay was immunoSEQ multiplex PCR, and TCRdb's table has in-frame clones only and misses some. The sample lists around 300,000 clones, about 86% occurring once. The record originates from a study of Ad26.COV2.S vaccination and SARS-CoV-2 variants. Described treatment: 15 to 20 received Ad26.COV2.S at low or high dose, single or two shots; several received placebo; per-sample allocation not given. Samples analyzed were those drawn on day 63 after the first vaccine or placebo injection. V shed 6 bases and J shed 1 base, with 12 bases lying between them. The CDR3 is made up of 14 amino acids. Per the germline V gene, CDR1 is MDHEN and CDR2 is SYDVKM.

The source was peripheral blood, collected in a trial of Ad26.COV2.S vaccine versus placebo. This rearrangement joins TRBV28 to TRBJ1-2; D may be TRBD1 (5 bases). The TCR originated in a person between 18 and 65 years old who received the Ad26.COV2.S COVID-19 vaccine or a placebo. The CDR3 DNA reads TGTGCCAGCAGCTCCGACAGCTTTAACTATGGCTACACCTTC. Residues: CASSSDSFNYGYTF.